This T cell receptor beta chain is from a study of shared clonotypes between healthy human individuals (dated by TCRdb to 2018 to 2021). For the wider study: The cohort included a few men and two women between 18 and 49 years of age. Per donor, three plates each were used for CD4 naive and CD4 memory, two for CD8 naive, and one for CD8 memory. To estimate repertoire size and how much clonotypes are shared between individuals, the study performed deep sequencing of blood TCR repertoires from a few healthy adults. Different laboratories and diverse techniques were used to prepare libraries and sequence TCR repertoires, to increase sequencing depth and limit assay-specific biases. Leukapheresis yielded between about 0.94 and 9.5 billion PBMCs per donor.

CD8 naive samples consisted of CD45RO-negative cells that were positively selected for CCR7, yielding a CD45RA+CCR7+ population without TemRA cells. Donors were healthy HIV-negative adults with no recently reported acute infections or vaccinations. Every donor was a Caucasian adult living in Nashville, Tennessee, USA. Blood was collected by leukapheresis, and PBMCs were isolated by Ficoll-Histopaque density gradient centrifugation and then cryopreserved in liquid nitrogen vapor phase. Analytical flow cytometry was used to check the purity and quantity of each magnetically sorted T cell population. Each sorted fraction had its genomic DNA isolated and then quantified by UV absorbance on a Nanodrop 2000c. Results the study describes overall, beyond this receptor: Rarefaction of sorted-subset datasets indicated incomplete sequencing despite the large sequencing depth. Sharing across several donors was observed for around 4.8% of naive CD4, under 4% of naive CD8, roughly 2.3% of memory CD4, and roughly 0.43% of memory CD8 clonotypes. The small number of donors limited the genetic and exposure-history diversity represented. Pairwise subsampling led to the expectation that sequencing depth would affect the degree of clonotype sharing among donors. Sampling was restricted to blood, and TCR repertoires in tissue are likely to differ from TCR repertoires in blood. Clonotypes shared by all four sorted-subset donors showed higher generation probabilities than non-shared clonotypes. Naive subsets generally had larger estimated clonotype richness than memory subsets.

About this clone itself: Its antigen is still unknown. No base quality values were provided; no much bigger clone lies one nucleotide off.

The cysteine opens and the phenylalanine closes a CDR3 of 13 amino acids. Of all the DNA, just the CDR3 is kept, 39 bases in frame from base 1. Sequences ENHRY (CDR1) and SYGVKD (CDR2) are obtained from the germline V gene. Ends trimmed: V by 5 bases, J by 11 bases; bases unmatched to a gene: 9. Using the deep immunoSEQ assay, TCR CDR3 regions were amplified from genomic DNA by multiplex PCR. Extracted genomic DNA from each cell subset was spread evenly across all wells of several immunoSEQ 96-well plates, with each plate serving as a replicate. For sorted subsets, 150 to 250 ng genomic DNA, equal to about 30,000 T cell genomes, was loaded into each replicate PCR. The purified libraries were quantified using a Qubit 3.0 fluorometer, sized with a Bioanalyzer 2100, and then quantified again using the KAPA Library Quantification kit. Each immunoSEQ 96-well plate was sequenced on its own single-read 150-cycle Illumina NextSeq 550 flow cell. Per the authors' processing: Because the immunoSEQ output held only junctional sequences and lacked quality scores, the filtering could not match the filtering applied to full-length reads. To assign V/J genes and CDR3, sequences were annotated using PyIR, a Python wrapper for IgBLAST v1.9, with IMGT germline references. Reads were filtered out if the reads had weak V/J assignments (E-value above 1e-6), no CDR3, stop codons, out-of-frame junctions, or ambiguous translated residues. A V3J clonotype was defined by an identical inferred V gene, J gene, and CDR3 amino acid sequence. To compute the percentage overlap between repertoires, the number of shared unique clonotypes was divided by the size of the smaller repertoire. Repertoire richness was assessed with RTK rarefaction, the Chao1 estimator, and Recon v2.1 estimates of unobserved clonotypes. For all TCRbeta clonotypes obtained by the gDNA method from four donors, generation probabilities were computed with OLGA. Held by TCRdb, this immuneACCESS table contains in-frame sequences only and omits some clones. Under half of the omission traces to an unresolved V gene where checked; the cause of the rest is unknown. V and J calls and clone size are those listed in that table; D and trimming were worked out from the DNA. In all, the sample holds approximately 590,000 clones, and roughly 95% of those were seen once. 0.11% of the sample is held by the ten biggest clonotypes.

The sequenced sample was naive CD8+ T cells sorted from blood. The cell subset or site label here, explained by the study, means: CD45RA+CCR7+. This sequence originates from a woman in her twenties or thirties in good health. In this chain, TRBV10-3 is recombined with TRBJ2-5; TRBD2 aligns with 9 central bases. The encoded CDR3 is CAISQAGGYEQYF. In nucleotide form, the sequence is TGTGCCATCAGTCAGGCGGGAGGGTATGAGCAGTACTTC.